This T cell receptor (beta chain) was sequenced during a study of shared clonotypes between healthy human individuals. Study-level results: Clonotypes shared by all four donors outscored non-shared clonotypes in generation probability.

Assay used: immunoSEQ multiplex PCR; TCRdb lists only in-frame clones, some missing. The sample holds about 980,000 clones, less than 85% seen once. Details on this clone: The antigen is unknown.

This CDR3 comprises 15 residues. Per germline, CDR1 MNHNS and CDR2 SASEGT. V shed 7 bases and J shed 3 bases, with 16 bases lying between them. This clonotype was obtained from a man between 18 and 35 years old in good health. The chain links TRBV6-1 to TRBJ2-4; no clear D gene. The sequenced material came from memory CD4+ T cells sorted from blood. Subset noted: CD45RA-negative fraction. The CDR3 DNA follows: TGTGCCAGCATGGGTTACCAGCGAGGCAAAAACATTCAGTACTTC. Translating gives CASMGYQRGKNIQYF.